This T cell receptor (beta chain) was recovered during a study of shared clonotypes between healthy human individuals. Whole-study results and caveats: A generally larger estimated richness was seen in naive subsets than in memory subsets.

Data came from immunoSEQ multiplex PCR; TCRdb stores just in-frame clones and leaves some out. Here the sample spans roughly 410,000 clones, approximately 97% being singletons. The CDR3 has 13 amino acids. V gave up 7 bases and J gave up 5 bases, with 14 bases separating them. Germline V gene sequence: CDR1 MDHEN, CDR2 SYDVKM. This clone was observed once. The antigen remains unidentified. The chain is built from TRBV28 and TRBJ2-5; weak D call: TRBD2 (6 bases). The sequenced sample consisted of memory CD8+ T cells sorted from blood. Subset of the sample: CD45RO+ cells pooled with CCR7-negative TemRA cells. This TCR was sampled from a man under 40 in good health. The CDR3 DNA is TGTGCCAGCACAGAGGGGAGGTCGGAGACCCAGTACTTC. It yields the protein CASTEGRSETQYF.